The sequence of this T cell receptor beta chain was determined in a study of cytomegalovirus exposure and HLA in healthy donors. Background on the study: A prior study identified 117 million unique TCR beta sequences from 180 million or so T cells. Study results and caveats: The dataset shows that most TCR sequences were rare, while some public TCRs occurred in many donors.

With respect to this clone: Antigen specificity is unknown.

It was with 60 Vbeta and 13 Jbeta primers that the PCR ran. Original processing notes: Unique TCR beta chains numbered roughly 83 million in a later analysis, with about 9.9 million shared. TCRdb keeps only in-frame clones here, not all; method: immunoSEQ multiplex PCR. V and J calls and clone size follow that table, whereas D and trimming were derived from the DNA. The sample contains 150,000 to 200,000 clones, nearly 80% of which appear only once. J was trimmed by 1 base and V by 6 bases; bases with no gene match: 6. The CDR3 covers 14 residues. Germline assignment: CDR1 SGHNT and CDR2 YYREEE (reference sequence).

The specimen was PBMCs. The clonotype originates from a woman aged 45 to 65 in good health and CMV-seropositive. The chain combines TRBV5-4 with TRBJ2-5; 7 bases are shared with TRBD2. The CDR3 protein is CASTRGDRQETQYF. The DNA for the CDR3 is TGTGCCAGCACTCGGGGGGACCGCCAAGAGACCCAGTACTTC.